A selection of T cell receptor beta chains follows, all from one sample in a study of OX40 agonist ivuxolimab in advanced cancers. Sequencing was performed with immunoSEQ multiplex PCR; in TCRdb, only in-frame clones are kept and a portion is missing. The repertoire includes some 50,000 clones, around 86% of them detected once, and over 1.5% sits in the top ten. Specimen: CD4+ or CD8+ T cells sorted from blood, collected in a trial of the OX40 agonist ivuxolimab. These receptors originate from an adult with an advanced solid tumor such as melanoma, head and neck, liver or kidney cancer. Each CDR3 is given with its conserved first and last residue. Expanded clones get a size class; other rows say once, few or many, or leave the size out.

cdr3_aa j_call v_call clone_size
CASRDRQAGRNTIYF TRBJ1-3 TRBV6-6 -
CATRLAGTDTQYF TRBJ2-3 TRBV27 -
CASSPGVPNYGYTF TRBJ1-2 TRBV9 -
CASSLGGAGYEQYF - TRBV11-2 -
CASQPGGYGYTF TRBJ1-2 TRBV6-1 -
CASTLGEEETQYF TRBJ2-5 TRBV7-9 -
CASSQTTKGEQYF TRBJ2-7 TRBV4-3 -
CAWSGWAANTGELFF TRBJ2-2 TRBV30 -
CAWSVRTGGLYQPQHF TRBJ1-5 TRBV30 -
CASSQEFGTGGKSHGYTF TRBJ1-2 TRBV4-1 -
CASSLVMNTEAFF TRBJ1-1 TRBV7-2 few
CASSSTGSWHEQFF TRBJ2-1 TRBV7-2 -
CASSLTSPHRGLGNTIYF TRBJ1-3 TRBV18 -
CASSRAGGNEQFF TRBJ2-1 TRBV14 -
CASKGGTSGYNEQFF TRBJ2-1 TRBV5-1 -
CASSLFPGQGSSYEQYF TRBJ2-7 TRBV5-1 -
CTSSLGRGETQYF TRBJ2-5 TRBV19 -
CASSTVQGGSPLHF TRBJ1-6 TRBV6-1 -
CASSQEQTEAFF TRBJ1-1 TRBV7-9 once
CATRGTGYTDTQYF TRBJ2-3 TRBV6-1 -
CASSPKGPHSYEQYF TRBJ2-7 TRBV5-1 -
CASSSTGGGEKLFF TRBJ1-4 TRBV7-6 -
CASSVAGAKQPQHF TRBJ1-5 TRBV2 -
CASSIGTSPEQFF TRBJ2-1 TRBV19 -
CASSPTGRETQYF TRBJ2-5 TRBV28 -
CASSPPPGLAGGPTYF TRBJ2-7 TRBV28 -
CAWNFNYGYTF TRBJ1-2 TRBV30 few
CAWDRRQGGGWGHYGYTF TRBJ1-2 TRBV30 -
CASSARLQGNYGYTF TRBJ1-2 TRBV28 -
CASRELENTGELFF TRBJ2-2 TRBV10-1 -
CASAPGTGPEKLFF TRBJ1-4 TRBV5-1 -
CASSSTGRGREAFF TRBJ1-1 TRBV6-6 -
CASSELAGVSNEQFF TRBJ2-1 TRBV19 -
CASSLTRGGSGGYTF TRBJ1-2 TRBV5-4 -
CASSASRHTADYGYTF TRBJ1-2 TRBV2 -
CASSSRQGKTEAFF TRBJ1-1 TRBV11-2 once
CASSMTVNEKLFF TRBJ1-4 TRBV19 -
CASSLAAVSNQPQHF TRBJ1-5 TRBV5-5 once
CASSLPMGQGTEKLFF TRBJ1-4 TRBV28 -
CASTPPGSGAYNEQFF TRBJ2-1 TRBV19 medium-sized